The clone carrying this T cell receptor (beta chain) was picked up a small number of times. Profiling relied on immunoSEQ multiplex PCR, and the TCRdb table lists in-frame clones only, not all of them. The sample records hundreds of thousands of clones, 83% being singletons. The data stem from a study of blood T cell repertoires in COVID-19. Losses at the gene ends were 5 bases for V and 1 base for J; bases not matched to a gene: 6. The CDR3 loop spans 15 amino acids. Per germline, CDR1 SGHAT and CDR2 FQNNGV. Sequenced input: peripheral blood. This TCR was recovered from a woman between 40 and 50 years old with active or convalescent COVID-19. This rearrangement joins TRBV11-2 to TRBJ1-1; 8 bases are shared with TRBD1. The CDR3 DNA sequence: TGTGCCAGCAGCACCCGGACAGGGACGAACACTGAAGCTTTCTTT. Encoded protein: CASSTRTGTNTEAFF.